These 7 T cell receptor beta chains were sequenced from one sample in a study of T cells expressing NK-cell markers. TCRdb re-called the 5' RACE reads and shows each CDR3 protein once, DNA omitted. This sample's table has approximately 460,000 distinct CDR3 sequences. The sample was blood T cells: a sorted CD56 or NKG2C T cell subset, CD4+ or CD8+ T cells, or bulk PBMC T cells (not recorded which). The receptors stem from a woman between 18 and 70 years old in good health.

V usage is TRBV4-1 and J usage is TRBJ2-1; TCRdb indicates TRBD2, and absent DNA this call remains unverified. The CDR3 extends over 15 amino acids. Germline values: CDR1 MGHRA, CDR2 YSYEKL. The CDR3 loop is CASRQPDSRTNEQFF.

The gene calls are TRBV4-2 and TRBJ1-1; TCRdb indicates TRBD1, and absent DNA this call remains unverified. Germline V gene sequence: CDR1 LGHNA, CDR2 YNFKEQ. The CDR3 runs 14 residues. The CDR3 sequence: CASSPREGGTEAFF.

The rearrangement uses TRBV9 and TRBJ1-6; TCRdb gives TRBD1 as the D gene, but with no DNA this cannot be confirmed. CDR3 length: 14 residues. Germline CDR1 is SGDLS and CDR2 is YYNGEE. The CDR3 loop reads CASSAREGNSPLHF.

This rearrangement joins TRBV7-3 to TRBJ1-1; TCRdb names TRBD1, which stays unverified in the absence of DNA. CDR1 and CDR2 (germline): SGHTA, FQGTGA. There are 14 residues in the CDR3. CDR3 sequence: CASSGAGGYTEAFF.

V is TRBV6-2 or TRBV6-3 and J is TRBJ2-1; with no DNA, the TCRdb D assignment of TRBD1 cannot be verified. The CDR3 has 16 residues. CDR1 and CDR2 (germline): MNHEY, SVGEGT. The CDR3 sequence: CASSYPEVGLYNEQFF.

The V and J genes are TRBV27 and TRBJ2-3; TCRdb's D gene call, TRBD2, goes unchecked for lack of DNA. Germline CDR1 is MNHEY and CDR2 is SMNVEV (reference sequence). The CDR3 has 16 amino acids. The CDR3 loop reads CASSLSAGVWADTQYF.

V usage is TRBV7-2 and J usage is TRBJ2-1. Germline V gives CDR1 SGHTA, CDR2 FQGNSA. This CDR3 region has 12 residues. The CDR3 region is CASSWSYNEQFF.